This T cell receptor (beta chain) derives from a study of blood T cell repertoires in COVID-19. The overall study: COVID-19 samples, acute and convalescent, were from the United States, Italy and Spain. PBMCs, B-cell-depleted T cells, or T cells were the source of the cDNA or gDNA that made up the material.

This clone appeared once. Original data processing: For nucleated cells, counts were estimated from reference gene primer amplification. Repertoires were generated with immunoSEQ multiplex PCR, while TCRdb's copy carries only in-frame clones and drops some. The V and J calls and clone size come from that table; D and trimming were worked out from the DNA. This sample has 110,000 or so clones; over 75% occur once, and the top ten carry roughly 8.1%. V lost 5 bases and J 2 bases, leaving 6 bases between the germline ends. The CDR3 sequence is 12 residues long. Per germline, CDR1 LNHDA and CDR2 SQIVND (reference sequence).

The specimen was peripheral blood. The chain recombines TRBV19 with TRBJ1-1, with TRBD1 as a possible D gene (5 bases). The receptor's source is a woman in her 70s who had recovered from COVID-19. This chain's CDR3 is CASSQGNTEAFF. The CDR3 coding sequence is TGTGCCAGTAGTCAGGGTAACACTGAAGCTTTCTTT.